This T cell receptor beta chain was identified during a study of control samples from healthy donors and cancer patients (dated by TCRdb to the early 2020s). Turning to this clone: Its antigen remains unidentified. There are no base qualities to consult, and no much larger clone falls within one base.

The library came from the immunoSEQ multiplex PCR assay. This immuneACCESS table, as held by TCRdb, lists in-frame sequences with V and J called but not all clones. Of the missing ones, under half trace to an unresolved V gene in checked studies; the others have no known cause. This sample lists 140,000 to 150,000 clones; under 95% were detected once. Almost 6% of the sample is taken by the ten largest. The sequence was collected from a man younger than 30 in good health. Specimen: blood.

The CDR3 amino acid sequence is: CASRQDPGGTIYF. The bases read TGTGCCAGCAGGCAGGACCCCGGCGGCACCATATATTTT. The chain employs TRBV6-4 and TRBJ1-3; there is no confident call for the D gene. The germline ends are 15 bases apart after V is trimmed by 6 bases and J by 9 bases. The CDR3 contains 13 residues, cysteine and phenylalanine counted. Only the CDR3 region is kept as DNA, spanning 39 bases read in frame from base 1. CDR1 MRHNA and CDR2 SNTAGT were looked up in the germline V gene.